Listed here are 8 T cell receptor beta chains from one sample, sequenced in a study of blood T cells in healthy people across ages. Using a J-beta primer mix together with a sample-barcoded 5' primer, a second PCR was run for about 7 to 12 cycles. TCRdb reprocessed the 5' RACE reads via MiXCR and lists one record per CDR3 protein. The table includes about 570,000 distinct CDR3 sequences, roughly a quarter detected once. These data are also associated with another study on T cells of mothers and their children.

The sample comprised blood. These receptors originate from a boy between 2 and 10 years old in good health.

In this sample, this clonotype turned up many times. The rearrangement links TRBV19 to TRBJ2-5, with D hard to call. Deletions cut 5 bases from V and 4 bases from J, with 8 bases between. The germline CDR1 and CDR2 sequences are LNHDA and SQIVND (reference sequence). This CDR3 spans 12 amino acids. CDR3 residues: CASSGARETQYF. CDR3 nucleotides: TGTGCCAGTAGTGGCGCCAGAGAGACCCAGTACTTC.

The CDR3 protein is CASSPGLAGAGGYNEQFF. DNA of the CDR3: TGTGCCAGCAGCCCTGGACTAGCGGGGGCCGGAGGTTACAATGAGCAGTTCTTC. This chain joins TRBV12-3 or TRBV12-4 and TRBJ2-1; 13 bases are shared with TRBD2. The length of the CDR3 is 18 residues. The J segment lost 4 bases and the V segment lost 6 bases, leaving 12 bases of the junction unmatched.

The V and J genes are TRBV3-1 and TRBJ2-3; 7 nucleotides align to TRBD2. The CDR3 runs to 17 residues. Germline CDR1 and CDR2: LGHDT and YNNKEL (reference sequence). The trim removed 0 bases at V and 0 bases at J, leaving 6 bases unmatched. As DNA, the CDR3 is TGTGCCAGCAGCCAAGATCCGCGCGGGAGAAGCACAGATACGCAGTATTTT. Amino acid sequence: CASSQDPRGRSTDTQYF.

The V and J genes are TRBV10-1 and TRBJ2-3; D is unresolved. The CDR3 spans 13 residues. The germline CDR1 and CDR2 sequences are WNHNN and SYGVQD (reference sequence). V gave up 1 base and J gave up 2 bases, with 4 bases separating them. The CDR3 nucleotides read TGCGCCAGCAGTGAGTGGGACACAGATACGCAGTATTTT. Encoded protein: CASSEWDTDTQYF.

This clonotype was counted a few times. The rearrangement uses TRBV5-1 and TRBJ1-2; D is perhaps TRBD1 (6 bases). The CDR3 loop spans 14 amino acids. Trimming took 4 bases from V and 4 from J, leaving 14 bases between them. The germline CDR1 and CDR2 sequences are SGHRS and YFSETQ. The CDR3 nucleotides are TGCGCCAGCAGCGATAGGACAGAGTTCTATGGCTACACCTTC. Translation gives CASSDRTEFYGYTF.

In this sample, this clonotype turned up a few times. This chain links TRBV23-1 with TRBJ2-7; D tentatively fits TRBD1 or TRBD2 (5 bases each). TRBV23-1 is noted as an ORF with a role that remains uncertain. V lost 2 bases and J 1 base, leaving 24 bases between the germline ends. The CDR3 loop spans 19 amino acids. The CDR3 reads CASSQLVQGESRGSYEQYF. DNA of the CDR3: TGCGCCAGCAGTCAACTTGTTCAAGGGGAGTCCAGAGGGTCCTACGAGCAGTACTTC.

With regard to this clonotype: A junction boundary mismatches the germline segment, possibly from a read error. The gene calls are TRBV2 and TRBJ2-5; TRBD1 matches 7 bases. Germline assignment: CDR1 SNHLY and CDR2 FYNNEI. There are 15 residues in the CDR3. Here the CDR3 reads CASIPQGKGQEIQYF. As DNA, the CDR3 is TGTGCCAGCATTCCACAGGGGAAAGGGCAAGAGATCCAGTACTTC.

This clonotype was detected many times. The chain joins TRBV4-3 to TRBJ2-1; weak D call: TRBD1 (6 bases). The CDR3 has 16 amino acids. Per the germline V gene, CDR1 is LGHNA and CDR2 is YSLEER. Trimming took off 1 base at V and 0 bases at J, with 10 bases between the two ends. The DNA of the CDR3 is TGCGCCAGCAGCCAAGGTACAGGGCTCTCCTACAATGAGCAGTTCTTC. Translation: CASSQGTGLSYNEQFF.